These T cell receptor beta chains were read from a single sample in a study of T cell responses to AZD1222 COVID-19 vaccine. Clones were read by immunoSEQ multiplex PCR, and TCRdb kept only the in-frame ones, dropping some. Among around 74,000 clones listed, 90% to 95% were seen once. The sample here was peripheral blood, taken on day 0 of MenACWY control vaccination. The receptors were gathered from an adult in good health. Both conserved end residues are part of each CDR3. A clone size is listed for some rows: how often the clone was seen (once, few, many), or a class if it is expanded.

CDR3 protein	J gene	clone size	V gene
CASSFLAGNEKLFF	TRBJ1-4	.	TRBV7-9
CASSADQETQYF	TRBJ2-5	.	TRBV5-1
CASSIGDKVYEQYF	TRBJ2-7	.	TRBV19
CASSDSVQGDYGYTF	TRBJ1-2	.	TRBV2
CASSQHGANTGELFF	TRBJ2-2	.	TRBV3-1/TRBV3-2
CASSPAGGMGTEAFF	TRBJ1-1	.	TRBV5-4
CASSLGLAEETQYF	TRBJ2-5	.	TRBV7-2
CASSQASLVLGAGELFF	TRBJ2-2	.	TRBV4-3
CASSRDSQETQYF	TRBJ2-5	.	TRBV7-8
CASSQSRGGELFF	TRBJ2-2	.	TRBV18
CASNFRGGNEQYF	TRBJ2-7	.	TRBV6-5
CASSQERISQGVHGELFF	TRBJ2-2	.	TRBV4-3
CASSAPGTGTYEQYF	TRBJ2-7	.	TRBV28
CASSPQGNSEAFF	TRBJ1-1	.	TRBV9
CASSLDRGNYEQYF	TRBJ2-7	.	TRBV7-8
CASSQIPRFSGNTIYF	TRBJ1-3	.	TRBV6-2/TRBV6-3
CASSQDRGSAYEQYF	TRBJ2-7	.	TRBV4-1
CASSPLGNEQFF	TRBJ2-1	once	TRBV18
CSASPRVYYEQYF	TRBJ2-7	.	TRBV20-1
CASSISGTGGRSNYGYTF	TRBJ1-2	.	TRBV5-4